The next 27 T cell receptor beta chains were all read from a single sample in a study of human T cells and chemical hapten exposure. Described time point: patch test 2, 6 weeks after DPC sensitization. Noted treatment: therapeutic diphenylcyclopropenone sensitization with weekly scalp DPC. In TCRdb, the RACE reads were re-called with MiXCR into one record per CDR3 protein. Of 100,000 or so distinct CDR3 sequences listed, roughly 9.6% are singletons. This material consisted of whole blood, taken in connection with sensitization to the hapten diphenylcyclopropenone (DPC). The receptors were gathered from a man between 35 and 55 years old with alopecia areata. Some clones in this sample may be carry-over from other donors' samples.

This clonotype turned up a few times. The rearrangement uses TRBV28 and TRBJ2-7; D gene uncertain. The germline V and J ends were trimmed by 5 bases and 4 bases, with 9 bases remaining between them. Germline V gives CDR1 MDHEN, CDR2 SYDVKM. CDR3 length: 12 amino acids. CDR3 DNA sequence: TGTGCCAGCAGTCTCCTTGGATACGAGCAGTACTTC. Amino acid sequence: CASSLLGYEQYF.

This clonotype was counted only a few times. As DNA, the CDR3 is TGTGCCAGCAGCCAAGACGGGCCGTACGGCGGCGGGGAGCTGTTTTTT. Amino acid sequence: CASSQDGPYGGGELFF. The rearrangement uses TRBV4-2 and TRBJ2-2; D is undetermined. The V gene lost 0 bases and the J gene lost 7 bases, with 15 bases spanning the gap. Germline CDR1 LGHNA, CDR2 YNFKEQ. The CDR3 has 16 residues.

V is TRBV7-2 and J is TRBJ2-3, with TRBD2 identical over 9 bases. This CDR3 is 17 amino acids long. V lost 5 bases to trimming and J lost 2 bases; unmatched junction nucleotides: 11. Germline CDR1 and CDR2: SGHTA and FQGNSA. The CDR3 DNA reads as TGTGCCAGCAGCCACGCGGGCGGGAGGGCCGTCACAGATACGCAGTATTTT. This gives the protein CASSHAGGRAVTDTQYF.

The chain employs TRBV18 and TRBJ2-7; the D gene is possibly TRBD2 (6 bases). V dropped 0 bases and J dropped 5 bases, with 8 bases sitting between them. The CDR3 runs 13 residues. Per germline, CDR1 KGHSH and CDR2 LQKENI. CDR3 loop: CASSPPTRNEQYV. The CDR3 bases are TGTGCCAGCTCACCACCGACTAGGAACGAGCAGTACGTC.

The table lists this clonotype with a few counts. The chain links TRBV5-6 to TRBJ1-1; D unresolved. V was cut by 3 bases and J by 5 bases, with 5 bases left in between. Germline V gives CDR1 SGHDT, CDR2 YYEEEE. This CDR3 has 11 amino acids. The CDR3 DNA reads TGTGCCAGCAGCTGGGAAACTGAAGCTTTCTTT. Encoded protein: CASSWETEAFF.

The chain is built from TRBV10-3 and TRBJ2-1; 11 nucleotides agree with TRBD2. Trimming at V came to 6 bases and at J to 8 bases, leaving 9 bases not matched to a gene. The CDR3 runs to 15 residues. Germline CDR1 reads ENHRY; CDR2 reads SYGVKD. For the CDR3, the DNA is TGTGCCATCAGCGGACTAGCGGGTATTCGAGATGAGCAGTTCTTC. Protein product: CAISGLAGIRDEQFF.

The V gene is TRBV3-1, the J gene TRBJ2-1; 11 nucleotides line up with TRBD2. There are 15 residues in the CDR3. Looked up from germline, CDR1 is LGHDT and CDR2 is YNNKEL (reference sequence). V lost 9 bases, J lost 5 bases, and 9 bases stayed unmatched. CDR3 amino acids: CASKIAGGPNNEQFF. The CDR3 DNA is TGTGCCAGTAAGATAGCGGGAGGGCCTAACAATGAGCAGTTCTTC.

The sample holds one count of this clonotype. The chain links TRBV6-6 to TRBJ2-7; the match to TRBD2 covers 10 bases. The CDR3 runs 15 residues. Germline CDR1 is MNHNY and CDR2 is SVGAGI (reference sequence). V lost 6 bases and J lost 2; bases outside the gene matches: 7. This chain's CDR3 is CASRATSGAAYEQYV. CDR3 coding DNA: TGTGCCAGCAGGGCTACTAGCGGGGCCGCCTACGAGCAGTACGTC.

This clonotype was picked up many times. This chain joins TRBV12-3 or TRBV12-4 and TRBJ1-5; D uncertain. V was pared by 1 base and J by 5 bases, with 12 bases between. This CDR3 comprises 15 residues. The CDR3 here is CASSLEGGRDQPQHF. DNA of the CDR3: TGTGCCAGCAGTTTAGAGGGAGGTCGAGATCAGCCCCAGCATTTT.

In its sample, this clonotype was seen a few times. The DNA for the CDR3 is TGTGCCATCAGTGAGTTCTACAATGAGCAGTTCTTC. It yields the protein CAISEFYNEQFF. This sequence joins TRBV10-3 and TRBJ2-1; D is uncertain. V lost 1 base and J lost 3, with 1 base in between. CDR3 length equals 12 residues. Germline V CDR1 and CDR2: ENHRY, SYGVKD.

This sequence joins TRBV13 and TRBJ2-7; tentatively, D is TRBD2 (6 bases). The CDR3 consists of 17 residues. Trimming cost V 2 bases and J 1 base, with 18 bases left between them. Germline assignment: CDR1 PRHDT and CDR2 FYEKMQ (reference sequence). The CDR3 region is CASSLSGAGRRSYEQYF. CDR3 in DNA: TGTGCCAGCAGCTTATCCGGGGCAGGGAGGCGGTCCTACGAGCAGTACTTC. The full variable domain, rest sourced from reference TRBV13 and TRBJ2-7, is AAGVIQSPRHLIKEKRETATLKCYPIPRHDTVYWYQQGPGQDPQFLISFYEKMQSDKGSIPDRFSAQQFSDYHSELNMSSLELGDSALYFCASSLSGAGRRSYEQYFGPGTRLTVT.

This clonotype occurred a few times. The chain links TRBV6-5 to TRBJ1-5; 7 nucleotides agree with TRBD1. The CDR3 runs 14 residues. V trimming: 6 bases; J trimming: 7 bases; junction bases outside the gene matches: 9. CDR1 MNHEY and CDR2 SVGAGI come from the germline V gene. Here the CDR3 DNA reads TGTGCCAGCAGCCCTTCGGAGGGGGCACAGCCCCAGCATTTT. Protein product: CASSPSEGAQPQHF.

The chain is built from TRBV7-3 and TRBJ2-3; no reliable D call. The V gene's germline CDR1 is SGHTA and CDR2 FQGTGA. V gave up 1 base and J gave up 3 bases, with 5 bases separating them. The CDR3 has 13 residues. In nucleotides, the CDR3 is TGTGCCAGCAGCTTAAGGGATACAGATACGCAGTATTTT. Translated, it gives CASSLRDTDTQYF.

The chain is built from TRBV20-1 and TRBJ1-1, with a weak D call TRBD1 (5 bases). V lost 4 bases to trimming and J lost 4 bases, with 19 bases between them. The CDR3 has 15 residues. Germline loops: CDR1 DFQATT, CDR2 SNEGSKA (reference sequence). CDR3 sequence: CSATPRQGLATEAFF. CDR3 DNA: TGCAGTGCTACCCCCCGCCAGGGCTTGGCCACTGAAGCTTTCTTT.

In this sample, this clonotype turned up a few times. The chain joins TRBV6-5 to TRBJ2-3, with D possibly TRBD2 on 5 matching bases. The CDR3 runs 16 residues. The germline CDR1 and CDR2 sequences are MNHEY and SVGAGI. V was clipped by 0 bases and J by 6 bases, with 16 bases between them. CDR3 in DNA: TGTGCCAGCAGTTACTCGATTTCTAGCCTCGGGGATACGCAGTATTTT. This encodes CASSYSISSLGDTQYF.

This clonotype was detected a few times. The CDR3 spells CASRRTGPTDTQYF. DNA for the CDR3: TGTGCCAGCAGGAGGACAGGGCCCACAGATACGCAGTATTTT. The chain joins TRBV12-3 or TRBV12-4 to TRBJ2-3, with 8 bases matching TRBD1. CDR3 length equals 14 residues. J gave up 2 bases and V 6 bases, and 4 bases lay outside the gene matches.

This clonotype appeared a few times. CDR3 DNA: TGTGCCAGCAGCCAGGACGGGCGCACCGGGGAGCTGTTTTTT. Translated: CASSQDGRTGELFF. J is TRBJ2-2 and V is TRBV3-1; D is unresolved. Germline values: CDR1 LGHDT, CDR2 YNNKEL (reference sequence). V shed 3 bases and J shed 4 bases, with 9 bases lying between them. The CDR3 length is 14 residues.

CDR3 sequence: CASSLLAERSTDTQYF. The CDR3 bases are TGTGCCAGCAGCCTACTAGCGGAAAGAAGCACAGATACGCAGTATTTT. V and J are TRBV14 and TRBJ2-3; TRBD2 agrees at 8 bases. Per germline, CDR1 SGHDN and CDR2 FVKESK. The CDR3 has 16 amino acids. Unmatched junction bases numbered 6, after V lost 4 bases and J lost 0 bases.

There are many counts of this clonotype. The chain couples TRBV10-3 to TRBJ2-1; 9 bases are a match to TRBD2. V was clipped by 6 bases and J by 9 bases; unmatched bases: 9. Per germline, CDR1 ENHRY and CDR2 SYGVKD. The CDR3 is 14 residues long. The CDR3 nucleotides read TGTGCCATCAGCACGCGGGAGGGCCGGGGTGAGCAGTTCTTC. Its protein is CAISTREGRGEQFF.

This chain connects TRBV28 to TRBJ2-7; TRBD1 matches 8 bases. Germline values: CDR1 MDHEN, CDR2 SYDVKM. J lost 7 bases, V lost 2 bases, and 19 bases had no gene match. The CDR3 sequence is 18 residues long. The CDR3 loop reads CASSLALSGTGPGLEQYF. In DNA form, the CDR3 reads TGTGCCAGCAGTTTAGCCCTCTCCGGGACAGGCCCTGGTTTAGAGCAGTACTTC. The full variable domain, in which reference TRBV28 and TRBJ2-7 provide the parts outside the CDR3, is DVKVTQSSRYLVKRTGEKVFLECVQDMDHENMFWYRQDPGLGLRLIYFSYDVKMKEKGDIPEGYSVSREKKERFSLILESASTNQTSMYLCASSLALSGTGPGLEQYFGPGTRLTVT.

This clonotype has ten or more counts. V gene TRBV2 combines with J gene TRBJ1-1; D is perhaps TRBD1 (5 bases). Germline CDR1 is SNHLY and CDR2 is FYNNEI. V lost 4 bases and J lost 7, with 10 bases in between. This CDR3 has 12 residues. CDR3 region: CASSGRGVEAFF. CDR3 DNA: TGTGCCAGCAGTGGAAGGGGTGTTGAAGCTTTCTTT.

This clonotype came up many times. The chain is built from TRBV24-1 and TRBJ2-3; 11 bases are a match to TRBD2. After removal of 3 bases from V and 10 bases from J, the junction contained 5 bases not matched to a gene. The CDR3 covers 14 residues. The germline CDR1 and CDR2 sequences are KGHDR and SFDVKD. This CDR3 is CATSDASGRSSQYF. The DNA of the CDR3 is TGTGCCACCAGTGATGCTAGCGGGAGGAGTTCGCAGTATTTT.

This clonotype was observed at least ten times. The CDR3 loop reads CSARPGGANNEKLFF. DNA for the CDR3: TGCAGTGCTAGACCCGGCGGGGCAAATAATGAAAAACTGTTTTTT. The chain couples TRBV20-1 to TRBJ1-4; TRBD1 is a possible D gene (5 bases). V was cut by 2 bases and J by 4 bases, with 14 bases left in between. The CDR3 is made up of 15 amino acids. CDR1 DFQATT and CDR2 SNEGSKA come from the germline V gene (reference sequence).

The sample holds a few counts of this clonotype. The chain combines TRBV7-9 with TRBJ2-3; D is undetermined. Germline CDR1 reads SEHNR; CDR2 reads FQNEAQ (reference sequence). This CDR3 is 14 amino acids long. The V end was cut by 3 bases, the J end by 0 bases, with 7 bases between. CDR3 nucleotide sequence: TGTGCCAGCAGCTTCGAGTCTAGCACAGATACGCAGTATTTT. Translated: CASSFESSTDTQYF.

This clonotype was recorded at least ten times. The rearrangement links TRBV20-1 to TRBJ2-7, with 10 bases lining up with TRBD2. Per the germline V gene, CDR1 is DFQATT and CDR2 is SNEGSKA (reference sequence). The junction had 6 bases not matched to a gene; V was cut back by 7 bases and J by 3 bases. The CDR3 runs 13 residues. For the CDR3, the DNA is TGCAGTGTGACTAGCGGGTCGCGCTACGAGCAGTACTTC. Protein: CSVTSGSRYEQYF.

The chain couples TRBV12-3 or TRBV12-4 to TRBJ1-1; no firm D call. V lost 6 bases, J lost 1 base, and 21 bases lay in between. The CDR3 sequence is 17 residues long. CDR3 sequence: CASSPGIGPAGNTEAFF. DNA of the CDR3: TGTGCCAGCAGCCCCGGAATAGGACCGGCAGGGAACACTGAAGCTTTCTTT.

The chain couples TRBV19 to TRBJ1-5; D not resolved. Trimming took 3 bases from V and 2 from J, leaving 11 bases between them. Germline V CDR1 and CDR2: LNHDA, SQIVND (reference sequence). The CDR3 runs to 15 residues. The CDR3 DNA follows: TGTGCCAGTAGTATCGGGCAGGCGGGCAATCAGCCCCAGCATTTT. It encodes CASSIGQAGNQPQHF.